This T cell receptor beta chain was sequenced during a study of blood T cell repertoires in COVID-19. The CDR3 runs 13 residues. V lost 0 bases, J lost 4 bases, and 4 bases lay in between. Measured with immunoSEQ multiplex PCR; TCRdb has only the in-frame clones, and not every one. The data contain almost 200,000 clones, around 89% of them singletons. On this clone: Other DNA sequences from this sample encode an identical CDR3 as well.

The clonotype comes from a woman between 18 and 29 years old who had recovered from COVID-19. This sequence joins TRBV12-3 or TRBV12-4 and TRBJ1-5; D remains ambiguous. Specimen: PBMCs or T cells enriched from blood (not recorded which). Here the CDR3 reads CASSLAGNQPQHF. For the CDR3, the DNA is TGTGCCAGCAGTTTAGCCGGGAATCAGCCCCAGCATTTT.